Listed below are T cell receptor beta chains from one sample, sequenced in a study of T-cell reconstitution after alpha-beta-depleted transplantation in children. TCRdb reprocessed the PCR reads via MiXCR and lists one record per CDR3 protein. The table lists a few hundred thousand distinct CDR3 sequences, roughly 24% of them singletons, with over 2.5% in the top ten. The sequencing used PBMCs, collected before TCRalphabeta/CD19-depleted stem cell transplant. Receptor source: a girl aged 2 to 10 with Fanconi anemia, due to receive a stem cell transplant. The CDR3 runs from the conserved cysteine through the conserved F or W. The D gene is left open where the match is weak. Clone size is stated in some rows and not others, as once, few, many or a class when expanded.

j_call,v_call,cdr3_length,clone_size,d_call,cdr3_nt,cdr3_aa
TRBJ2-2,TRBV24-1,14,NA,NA,TGTGCCACCAGTGAACTTACTAGCACCGGGGAGCTGTTTTTT,CATSELTSTGELFF
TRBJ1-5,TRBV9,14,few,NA,TGTGCCAGCAGCGCAGGGTGGCTCAATCAGCCCCAGCATTTT,CASSAGWLNQPQHF
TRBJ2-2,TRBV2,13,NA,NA,TGTGCCAGCTGGCGGACAGCCACCGGGGAGCTGTTTTTT,CASWRTATGELFF
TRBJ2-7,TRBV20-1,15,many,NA,TGCAGTGCTAGAGACCCGGCTAGGAGCTCCTACGAGCAGTACTTC,CSARDPARSSYEQYF
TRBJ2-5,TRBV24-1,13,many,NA,TGTGCCACCAGTGAACCCGGACTAGAGACCCAGTACTTC,CATSEPGLETQYF
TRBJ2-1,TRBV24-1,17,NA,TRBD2,TGTGCCACCAGTGATACTAGCGGGAGGAGCTCCTACAATGAGCAGTTCTTC,CATSDTSGRSSYNEQFF
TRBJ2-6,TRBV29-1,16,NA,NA,TGCAGCCCACGAACGGGTAATTACTCTGGGGCCAACGTCCTGACTTTC,CSPRTGNYSGANVLTF
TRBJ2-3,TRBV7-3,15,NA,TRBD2,TGTGCCAGCAGCCTTAGACTAGCGGGGTGGGATACGCAGTATTTT,CASSLRLAGWDTQYF
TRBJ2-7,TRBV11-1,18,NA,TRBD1,TGTGCCAGCAGCTTAGAAGCCCCTTGGAAGGGGGCTGGCTACGAGCAGTACTTC,CASSLEAPWKGAGYEQYF
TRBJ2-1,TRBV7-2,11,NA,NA,TGTGCCAGCAGCCCTGACAGGGAGCAGTTCTTC,CASSPDREQFF
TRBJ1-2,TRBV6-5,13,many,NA,TGTGCCAGCCGCCGCAGGGAAGGTTATGGCTACACCTTC,CASRRREGYGYTF
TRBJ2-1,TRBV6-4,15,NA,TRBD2,TGTGCCAGCAGTGTTCTAGCGGCACCTTACAATGAGCAGTTCTTC,CASSVLAAPYNEQFF
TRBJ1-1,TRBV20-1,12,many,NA,TGCAGTGCTAGCGAGGGGCCTGATGAAGCTTTCTTT,CSASEGPDEAFF
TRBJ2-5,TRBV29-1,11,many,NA,TGCAGCGTTGAGGGGAAAGAGACCCAGTACTTC,CSVEGKETQYF
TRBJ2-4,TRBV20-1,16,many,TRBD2,TGCAGTGCTCCCATTCGAAGCGGGGTAGCCAAAAACATTCAGTACTTC,CSAPIRSGVAKNIQYF
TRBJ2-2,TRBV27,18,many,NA,TGTGCCAGCAGTTTACGGTTTATCGCGGGACTGGGCACCGGGGAGCTGTTTTTT,CASSLRFIAGLGTGELFF
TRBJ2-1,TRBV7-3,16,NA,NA,TGTGCCAGCAGCGGGGGACCGGCGAGCTCCTACAATGAGCAGTTCTTC,CASSGGPASSYNEQFF
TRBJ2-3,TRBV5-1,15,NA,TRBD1,TGCGCCAGCAGCCTAGACAGGGATGTCACAGATACGCAGTATTTT,CASSLDRDVTDTQYF
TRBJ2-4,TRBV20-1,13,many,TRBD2,TGCAGTGCCCCGGGACTAGCGGTAGACATTCAGTACTTC,CSAPGLAVDIQYF
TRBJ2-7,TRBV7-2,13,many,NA,TGTGCCAGCAGCTTTTCCCCGTCCTACGAGCAGTACTTC,CASSFSPSYEQYF
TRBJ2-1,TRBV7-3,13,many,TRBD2,TGTGCCAGCAGCTCAGCGGGGCGGGGTGAGCAGTTCTTC,CASSSAGRGEQFF
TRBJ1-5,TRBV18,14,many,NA,TGTGCCAGCTCACCGGGGGGATACAATCAGCCCCAGCATTTT,CASSPGGYNQPQHF
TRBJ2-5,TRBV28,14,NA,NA,TGTGCCAGCAGTCCTACAGGTGCTCAAGAGACCCAGTACTTC,CASSPTGAQETQYF
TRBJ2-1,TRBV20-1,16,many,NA,TGCAGTGCTAAGGGAATGTGGCCGGGATGGGTCAATGAGCAGTTCTTC,CSAKGMWPGWVNEQFF
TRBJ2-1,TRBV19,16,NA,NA,TGTGCCAGTAGTATTTTCGGGACCCCACCCTACAATGAGCAGTTCTTC,CASSIFGTPPYNEQFF
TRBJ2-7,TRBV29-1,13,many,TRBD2,TGCAGCGTTGAGGTAGCGGGAGACTACGAGCAGTACTTC,CSVEVAGDYEQYF
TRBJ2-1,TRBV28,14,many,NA,TGTGCCAGCAGTTTAAGACAGGACTACAATGAGCAGTTCTTC,CASSLRQDYNEQFF
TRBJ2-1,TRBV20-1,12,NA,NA,TGCAGTGCTAGGTCAGGGAGGAATGAGCAGTTCTTC,CSARSGRNEQFF
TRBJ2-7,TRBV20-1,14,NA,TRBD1,TGCAGTGCTAGATCCGGACAGGGGGGCTACGAGCAGTACTTC,CSARSGQGGYEQYF
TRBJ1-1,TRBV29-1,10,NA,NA,TGCAGCGACAGGGTCACTGAAGCTTTCTTT,CSDRVTEAFF
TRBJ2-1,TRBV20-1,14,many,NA,TGCAGTGCTAGAAGTCTACAAGGAGGGGATGAGCAGTTCTTC,CSARSLQGGDEQFF
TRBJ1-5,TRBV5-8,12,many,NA,TGTGCCAGCAGCTTAGGACGACAGCCCCAGCATTTT,CASSLGRQPQHF
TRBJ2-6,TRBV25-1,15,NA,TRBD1,TGTGCCAGCAGTGGGACAGGGGCTGGGGCCAACGTCCTGACTTTC,CASSGTGAGANVLTF
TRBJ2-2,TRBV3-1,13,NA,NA,TGTGCCAGCAGCCCCACAGGGATCGAGGAGCTGTTTTTT,CASSPTGIEELFF
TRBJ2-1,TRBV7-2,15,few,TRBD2,TGTGCCAGCAGCTCCGGGACTATCTTGTTGAATGAGCAGTTCTTC,CASSSGTILLNEQFF
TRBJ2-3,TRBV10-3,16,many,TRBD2,TGTGCCATCAGTGAGAGGTTGGTAGCGGGGGACCTCGGACAGTATTTT,CAISERLVAGDLGQYF
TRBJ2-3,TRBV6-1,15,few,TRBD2,TGTGCCAGCAGCATGGGACTAGGGAGCACAGATACGCAGTATTTT,CASSMGLGSTDTQYF
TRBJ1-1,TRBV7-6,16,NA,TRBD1,TGTGCCAGCAGCTTACTACAGGGGGCTCTGAACACTGAAGCTTTCTTT,CASSLLQGALNTEAFF
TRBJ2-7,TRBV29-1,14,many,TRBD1,TGCAGCGTTTCAAGGGGGCCAGGGGGCCACGAGCAGTACTTC,CSVSRGPGGHEQYF
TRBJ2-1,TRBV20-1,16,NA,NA,TGCAGTGCTAGCCCCCCCTTTGCGGGGACCTTCAATGAGCAGTTCTTC,CSASPPFAGTFNEQFF
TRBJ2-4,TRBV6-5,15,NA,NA,TGTGCCAGCAGTTATTTAGGGGATAGGGAAAACATTCAGTACTTC,CASSYLGDRENIQYF
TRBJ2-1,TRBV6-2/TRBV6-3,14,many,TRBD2,TGTGCCAGCAGGGAGACTAGCGGCGGGGGGGAGCAGTTCTTC,CASRETSGGGEQFF
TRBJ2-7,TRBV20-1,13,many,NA,TGCAGTGCTAGGTCCGGGGGTCTGGACGAGCAGTACTTC,CSARSGGLDEQYF
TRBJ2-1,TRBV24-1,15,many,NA,TGTGCCACCAGTGATCCCACCCAGCCTGGGGATGAGCAGTTCTTC,CATSDPTQPGDEQFF
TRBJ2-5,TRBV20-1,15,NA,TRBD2,TGCAGTGCTAGTCTTGGCGGGGGTGTAAAAGAGACCCAGTACTTC,CSASLGGGVKETQYF
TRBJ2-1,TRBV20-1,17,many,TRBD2,TGCAGTGCTAGAGACGTTATCGGGACTAGCGGGGGGAATGAGCAGTTCTTC,CSARDVIGTSGGNEQFF
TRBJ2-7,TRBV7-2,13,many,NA,TGTGCCAGCAGCGCCGGACAGTCGGGGCGGCAGTACTTC,CASSAGQSGRQYF
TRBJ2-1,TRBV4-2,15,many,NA,TGTGCCAGCAGCCAAGCTCCGGGGCAATACAATGAGCAGTTCTTC,CASSQAPGQYNEQFF
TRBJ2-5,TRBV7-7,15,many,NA,TGTGCCAGCAGCTCCCTAACGGCAATACAAGAGACCCAGTACTTC,CASSSLTAIQETQYF
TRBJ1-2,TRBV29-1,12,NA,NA,TGCAGCGTTGACTCGGCTCACTATGGCTACACCTTC,CSVDSAHYGYTF